Following are 14 T cell receptor beta chains from one sample sequenced in a study of blood T cell repertoires in COVID-19. The repertoire was sequenced with immunoSEQ multiplex PCR; TCRdb's copy has only in-frame clones and lacks some. Seen here are 300,000 to 500,000 clones, 85% to 90% observed once, and the top ten hold 0.9% to 1%. Sequencing input: PBMCs or T cells enriched from blood (not recorded which). Receptor source: a woman in her 30s with acute COVID-19.

This rearrangement joins TRBV20-1 to TRBJ2-2, with TRBD1 matching over 7 bases. The CDR3 runs 15 residues. The junction had 8 bases not matched to a gene; V was cut back by 3 bases and J by 4 bases. Germline V lookup: CDR1 DFQATT, CDR2 SNEGSKA (reference sequence). CDR3 sequence: CSASQDRVITGELFF. The CDR3 nucleotides are TGCAGTGCTAGTCAAGACAGGGTTATCACCGGGGAGCTGTTTTTT.

The chain links TRBV2 to TRBJ2-7, with TRBD1 identical over 10 bases. Germline-derived CDR1 and CDR2 are SNHLY and FYNNEI. The J segment lost 4 bases and the V segment lost 3 bases, leaving 3 bases of the junction unmatched. This CDR3 is built from 14 residues. CDR3 coding DNA: TGTGCCAGCAGTGATTGGACAGGGGGATACGAGCAGTACTTC. It specifies CASSDWTGGYEQYF.

This clone was observed a single time. V usage is TRBV18 and J usage is TRBJ1-2; D possibly corresponds to TRBD1 (5 bases). Looked up from germline, CDR1 is KGHSH and CDR2 is LQKENI. The CDR3 is made up of 15 amino acids. V was shortened by 1 base and J by 3 bases, with 12 bases between the two germline ends. The CDR3 is CASSPRIAGDYGYTF. CDR3 DNA: TGTGCCAGCTCACCACGAATCGCGGGGGACTATGGCTACACCTTC.

The chain links TRBV5-1 to TRBJ1-3; unclear D gene. V was clipped by 1 base and J by 1 base, with 9 bases between them. The CDR3 contains 15 residues. Per the germline V gene, CDR1 is SGHRS and CDR2 is YFSETQ. CDR3 coding DNA: TGCGCCAGCAGCTTGACAATCTCTTCTGGAAACACCATATATTTT. This translates into CASSLTISSGNTIYF.

The chain is built from TRBV27 and TRBJ1-1; TRBD1 agrees at 11 bases. Germline V lookup: CDR1 MNHEY, CDR2 SMNVEV (reference sequence). The CDR3 runs 16 residues. V lost 2 bases and J lost 4; bases outside the gene matches: 6. CDR3 sequence (DNA): TGTGCCAGCAGTTTACGGACAGGGGGCAAGGTCACTGAAGCTTTCTTT. It encodes CASSLRTGGKVTEAFF.

Written as DNA, the CDR3 is TGTGCCAGCAGCGCAGGACCCCGGGGGAGTGGAAACACCATATATTTT. It is translated as CASSAGPRGSGNTIYF. The chain combines TRBV9 with TRBJ1-3, with a tentative D call TRBD1 (5 bases). The CDR3 is 16 amino acids. Trimming pared 3 bases from V and 3 bases from J, leaving 16 bases between. The germline CDR1 and CDR2 sequences are SGDLS and YYNGEE.

This chain uses TRBV29-1 with TRBJ2-7, with TRBD2 matching over 14 bases. The CDR3 has 15 residues. The V gene end was trimmed by 6 bases and the J gene end by 3 bases; junction bases not matched to a gene: 7. Germline CDR1 SQVTM, CDR2 ANQGSEA. The CDR3 coding sequence is TGCAGCGTAAGACTAGCGGGGGGGCAAGTCTACGAGCAGTACTTC. Its protein product is CSVRLAGGQVYEQYF.

This clone showed up just a few times. The chain joins TRBV18 to TRBJ1-2; D is unclear. The germline CDR1 and CDR2 sequences are KGHSH and LQKENI. The CDR3 runs 15 residues. With 3 bases removed from V and 4 bases from J, the gap between germline ends came to 15 bases. DNA for the CDR3: TGTGCCAGCTCACCGCGGCCCGGGGTTGCCTATGGCTACACCTTC. Protein product: CASSPRPGVAYGYTF.

The J gene is TRBJ2-2, the V gene TRBV6-5; possibly TRBD2 for D (6 bases). Germline V CDR1 and CDR2: MNHEY, SVGAGI. V was trimmed by 2 bases and J by 6 bases, leaving 13 bases between them. CDR3 length: 15 residues. The CDR3 spells CASSYLGTFSGELFF. The DNA of the CDR3 is TGTGCCAGCAGTTACCTAGGGACTTTCTCCGGGGAGCTGTTTTTT.

This chain uses TRBV6-6 with TRBJ1-6; no clear D gene. Trimming removed 8 bases from V and 4 bases from J, with 6 bases in between. This CDR3 is built from 12 residues. Germline V gene lookup returns CDR1 MNHNY and CDR2 SVGAGI (reference sequence). CDR3 protein: CASGRYNSPLHF. CDR3 DNA: TGTGCCAGCGGCAGGTATAATTCACCCCTCCACTTT.

The J gene is TRBJ1-1, the V gene TRBV28, with TRBD1 identical over 7 bases. J gave up 0 bases and V 8 bases, and 12 bases lay outside the gene matches. The V gene's germline CDR1 is MDHEN and CDR2 SYDVKM. This CDR3 spans 16 amino acids. CDR3 region: CASVGGDSSLNTEAFF. The CDR3 region has the DNA TGTGCCAGCGTCGGAGGGGACAGCTCTCTGAACACTGAAGCTTTCTTT.

J is TRBJ1-6 and V is TRBV18; TRBD1 agrees at 8 bases. This CDR3 is 14 amino acids long. Losses at the gene ends were 2 bases for V and 9 bases for J; bases not matched to a gene: 3. CDR1 is KGHSH and CDR2 is LQKENI in the germline V gene. CDR3 coding DNA: TGTGCCAGCTCACCAGGTACAGGGGGTTCACCCCTCCACTTT. Translation: CASSPGTGGSPLHF.

The chain carries TRBV18 and TRBJ2-1; 12 nucleotides agree with TRBD2. The CDR3 is 16 residues long. Trimming cost V 5 bases and J 7 bases; bases outside gene matches: 9. In germline, CDR1 is KGHSH, CDR2 LQKENI. CDR3 residues: CASSIKGGLAGNEQFF. CDR3 DNA: TGTGCCAGCTCAATTAAGGGAGGACTAGCGGGAAATGAGCAGTTCTTC.

The V call is TRBV29-1, the J call TRBJ1-4; D not certain. Germline CDR1 and CDR2: SQVTM and ANQGSEA. V was clipped by 7 bases and J by 5 bases, with 5 bases between them. The CDR3 is made up of 10 amino acids. For the CDR3, the DNA is TGCAGCGCTTTAAATGAAAAACTGTTTTTT. Encoded protein: CSALNEKLFF.